This T cell receptor beta chain was recorded in a study of shared clonotypes between healthy human individuals. In regard to this clone: The antigen is undetermined.

About 90 million PBMCs were counted before genomic DNA extraction. General observations from the study: Clonotype sharing among the donors was expected to vary with sequencing depth.

In the authors' workflow: Junction-only immunoSEQ data arrived without quality scores, meaning filtering differed. The method was immunoSEQ multiplex PCR; TCRdb's version includes in-frame clones alone and lacks a portion of them. V and J calls and clone size come straight from that table; D and trimming were deduced from the DNA. The sample carries some 510,000 clones, about four fifths recorded once. Trimming shortened V by 6 bases and J by 5 bases, and 11 bases separated the two germline ends. Per the germline V gene, CDR1 is WSHSY and CDR2 is SAAADI. This CDR3 comprises 13 residues. The sequence came from a woman between 40 and 55 years old in good health. Some clones in this sample may be carry-over from other donors' samples. The genes are TRBV10-2 and TRBJ2-1; D unclear. The sequenced sample was PBMCs. CDR3 DNA sequence: TGCGCCAGCAGCAAATCCTCGAACAATGAGCAGTTCTTC. Its translation: CASSKSSNNEQFF.